What follows describes a single T cell receptor beta chain. Its antigen is not identified. Participants with HIV, all of them, were treated in the United States. The record originates from a study of long-term antiretroviral therapy in people with HIV. Broader study findings: Transplant donor controls retained higher diversity, though diversity increased after ART.

Sequencing used immunoSEQ v3.0 at survey level. Assay: immunoSEQ multiplex PCR; the TCRdb copy retains only in-frame clones and omits some. The data show roughly 23,000 clones, more than 75% seen once. The CDR3 totals 14 residues. Germline V lookup: CDR1 SGHNT, CDR2 YYREEE (reference sequence). Trimming took 1 base from V and 0 from J, leaving 7 bases between them. This TCR came from a man aged 25-45 years with HIV. The source was unsorted PBMCs, collected about 6.1 years after starting antiretroviral therapy. This sequence joins TRBV5-4 and TRBJ1-2; no clear D gene. The CDR3 sequence is CASSLRAPNYGYTF. The DNA of the CDR3 is TGTGCCAGCAGCTTGCGGGCTCCTAACTATGGCTACACCTTC.